The T cell receptor beta chain under discussion was sequenced for a study of beta chain features in type 1 diabetes. The study's findings and limits: Shortening of TCRB CDR3s, moderate but significant, appeared in all four CD4+ subsets of Type 1 diabetes patients.

As every portion of the isolated RNA was reverse transcribed, the sequencing read expressed TCRB transcripts. Method: immunoSEQ multiplex PCR; TCRdb's copy keeps in-frame clones and lacks some. This table holds roughly 500,000 clones, 30% found once. Donors contributed one heparinised blood draw apiece, averaging around 100 mL. Losses at the gene ends were 2 bases for V and 3 bases for J; bases not matched to a gene: 7. The CDR3 is made up of 14 amino acids. Germline loops: CDR1 GTSNPN, CDR2 SVGIG (reference sequence). This clone was counted a few times. What it binds is unknown. The source is a man aged 18 to 29 in good health. The sample taken for sequencing was naive CD4+ T cells from blood. The chain links TRBV30 to TRBJ2-7, with 7 bases that match TRBD1. The CDR3 sequence is CAWSTRRTGYEQYF. The CDR3 DNA reads as TGTGCCTGGAGTACCCGTCGGACAGGCTACGAGCAGTACTTC.